This TCR beta chain was found in a study of T cell responses to AZD1222 COVID-19 vaccine. Study in general: Analysis merged second doses at about 4 or about 12 weeks.

Libraries were prepared by immunoSEQ multiplex PCR; TCRdb keeps only in-frame clonotypes and omits some of them. The sample has tens of thousands of clones; roughly 90% are singletons. Whole-study results and caveats: Vaccination with two AZD1222 doses was followed by a rise in Spike-specific TCR breadth and depth. Baseline antibody screening turned up just six or seven seropositive AZD1222 recipients. The sample set comprised mostly white British donors with more females, and clonal diversity was possibly underestimated.

A remark on this clone: As yet, its antigen is unknown.

This TCR was recovered from an adult in good health. The sample in question was peripheral blood, obtained on day 0 of AZD1222 vaccination.

CDR3 loop: CASRPEPGLSNQPQHF. For the CDR3, the DNA is TGTGCCAGCAGGCCTGAACCGGGTTTGAGCAATCAGCCCCAGCATTTT. The chain is built from TRBV27 and TRBJ1-5; no clear D gene. This CDR3 spans 16 amino acids. The germline V gene encodes CDR1 MNHEY and CDR2 SMNVEV (reference sequence). V was trimmed by 6 bases and J by 1 base, leaving 16 bases between them.